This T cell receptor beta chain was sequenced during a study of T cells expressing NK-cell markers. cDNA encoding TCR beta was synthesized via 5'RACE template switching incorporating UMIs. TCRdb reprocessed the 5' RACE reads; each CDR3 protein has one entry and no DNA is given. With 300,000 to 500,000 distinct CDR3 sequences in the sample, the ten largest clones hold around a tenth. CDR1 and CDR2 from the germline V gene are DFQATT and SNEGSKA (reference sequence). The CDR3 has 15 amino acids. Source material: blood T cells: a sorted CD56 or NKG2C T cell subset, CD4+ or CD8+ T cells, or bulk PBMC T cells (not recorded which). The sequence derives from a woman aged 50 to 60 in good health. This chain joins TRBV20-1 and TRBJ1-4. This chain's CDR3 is CSAPNLAGTNEKLFF.